One sample yielded the 16 T cell receptor beta chains listed below, sequenced in a study of blood T cells in healthy people across ages. A sample-barcoded 5' primer and a J-beta primer mix were used in a second PCR of roughly 7 to 11 cycles. MiXCR, run by TCRdb on the 5' RACE reads, gives a single entry per CDR3 protein. The repertoire holds approximately 900,000 distinct CDR3 sequences, about 48% seen once, with over 10% in the top ten. The source material was blood. These receptor sequences come from a man between 25 and 39 years old in good health.

The chain uses TRBV27 and TRBJ1-1; 8 bases are shared with TRBD1. The CDR3 contains 14 residues. The ends lost 7 bases at V and 1 base at J; junction bases unmatched: 5. CDR1 is MNHEY and CDR2 is SMNVEV in the germline V gene (reference sequence). The CDR3 here is CASTTGGTNTEAFF. In nucleotides, the CDR3 is TGTGCCAGCACCACAGGGGGTACGAACACTGAAGCTTTCTTT.

About this clonotype: A read error may account for a junction end that differs from germline. The chain employs TRBV7-9 and TRBJ1-5; the D is unclear. This CDR3 has 12 amino acids. Germline lookup yields CDR1 SEHNR and CDR2 FQNEAQ (reference sequence). The CDR3 DNA reads TGTGCCGGCAGCTTGGGGAATCAGCCCCAGCATTTT. Translated, it gives CAGSLGNQPQHF.

V and J are TRBV27 and TRBJ1-1; no reliable D call. Germline loops: CDR1 MNHEY, CDR2 SMNVEV (reference sequence). V lost 5 bases to trimming and J lost 0 bases, with 7 bases between them. CDR3 length equals 13 residues. The CDR3 nucleotides read TGTGCCAGCAGTGCCTATATGAACACTGAAGCTTTCTTT. This sequence encodes CASSAYMNTEAFF.

The chain combines TRBV18 with TRBJ2-5; TRBD2 matches at 10 bases. Per germline, CDR1 KGHSH and CDR2 LQKENI. Unmatched junction bases numbered 3, after V lost 3 bases and J lost 5 bases. CDR3 length equals 14 residues. The CDR3 coding sequence is TGTGCCAGCTCACCGTCACTAGCGGGGGAGACCCAGTACTTC. Translation gives CASSPSLAGETQYF.

This clonotype is a singleton in its sample. The V call is TRBV5-1, the J call TRBJ2-5; D gene uncertain. CDR1 and CDR2 from the germline V gene are SGHRS and YFSETQ. The CDR3 loop spans 15 amino acids. With 4 bases removed from V and 2 bases from J, the gap between germline ends came to 15 bases. The CDR3 sequence: CASSPGQPVQETQYF. CDR3 DNA sequence: TGCGCCAGCAGCCCCGGCCAGCCCGTTCAAGAGACCCAGTACTTC.

The chain recombines TRBV6-1 with TRBJ1-6, with 10 bases aligning to TRBD1. The CDR3 spans 15 residues. Germline CDR1 and CDR2: MNHNS and SASEGT. The V and J ends lost 2 bases and 10 bases, in that order; junction bases with no gene match: 5. DNA of the CDR3: TGTGCCAGCAGTGAACTGGACAGGGGGGACTCACCCCTCCACTTT. It codes for CASSELDRGDSPLHF.

The chain employs TRBV5-1 and TRBJ2-5, with D possibly being TRBD2 (5 bases). CDR1 SGHRS and CDR2 YFSETQ come from the germline V gene. The CDR3 sequence is 13 residues long. Trimming left V 0 bases short and J 11 bases short, with 14 bases between. Written as DNA, the CDR3 is TGCGCCAGCAGCTTGGCCGTAGTTGGGGAGCAGTACTTC. Translation gives CASSLAVVGEQYF.

This chain connects TRBV12-3 or TRBV12-4 to TRBJ1-2; D ambiguous. Deletions cut 5 bases from V and 8 bases from J, with 12 bases between. There are 12 residues in the CDR3. CDR3 sequence reads: CASSPIAGGYTF. In DNA form, the CDR3 reads TGTGCCAGCAGTCCAATCGCTGGGGGCTACACCTTC.

This clonotype has only one observation. The rearrangement joins TRBV9 to TRBJ2-2; perhaps TRBD2 as D (5 bases). The CDR3 length is 16 residues. The V and J ends lost 3 bases and 0 bases respectively, with 12 bases between them. Looked up from germline, CDR1 is SGDLS and CDR2 is YYNGEE. CDR3 amino acids: CASSEGVGPNTGELFF. The CDR3 bases are TGTGCCAGCAGCGAGGGAGTTGGACCGAACACCGGGGAGCTGTTTTTT.

V is TRBV29-1 and J is TRBJ1-1; D is unclear. CDR1 is SQVTM, CDR2 ANQGSEA, per germline. The CDR3 spans 13 residues. Trimming left V 3 bases short and J 4 bases short, with 12 bases between. CDR3 DNA: TGCAGCGTTGAGAAGGGCGGGAGCACTGAAGCTTTCTTT. Protein: CSVEKGGSTEAFF.

This clonotype has only a few counts. This sequence joins TRBV4-2 and TRBJ2-1; 8 nucleotides line up with TRBD1. Germline V gene sequence: CDR1 LGHNA, CDR2 YNFKEQ. This CDR3 has 15 amino acids. The junction had 1 base not matched to a gene; V was cut back by 0 bases and J by 3 bases. The CDR3, as DNA: TGTGCCAGCAGCCAAGAGGGACAGGACTACAATGAGCAGTTCTTC. Residues: CASSQEGQDYNEQFF.

In the case of this clonotype: The junction does not match germline at one end; this may be a read error. The V call is TRBV20-1, the J call TRBJ1-1; perhaps TRBD1 as D (5 bases). Germline lookup yields CDR1 DFQATT and CDR2 SNEGSKA (reference sequence). The CDR3 extends over 14 amino acids. Here the CDR3 reads CSAPTGHMNTEALF. The CDR3 DNA reads TGCAGTGCTCCCACCGGACACATGAACACTGAAGCTTTATTT.

On this clonotype itself: Given a much more abundant clone one base away, this may be a read error. This chain connects TRBV4-2 to TRBJ2-5; D gene uncertain. Germline V CDR1 and CDR2: LGHNA, YNFKEQ. The CDR3 spans 16 residues. CDR3 sequence (DNA): TGTGCCAACAGCCAACATTCCCGGCCAGCCCAAGAGACCCAGTACTTC. It is translated as CANSQHSRPAQETQYF.

The rearrangement uses TRBV10-3 and TRBJ2-2; D ambiguous. This CDR3 comprises 16 residues. Germline V CDR1 and CDR2: ENHRY, SYGVKD. The ends were cut back, 3 bases at V and 1 base at J, with 12 bases in the middle. The CDR3 DNA is TGTGCCATCAGTGATTTGTCAGCAAAGAACACCGGGGAGCTGTTTTTT. Encoded protein: CAISDLSAKNTGELFF.

The chain couples TRBV7-8 to TRBJ1-5, with D maybe TRBD1 (6 bases). CDR3 length: 16 residues. Germline-derived CDR1 and CDR2 are SGHVS and FQNEAQ. V was trimmed by 5 bases and J by 0 bases, leaving 14 bases between them. This CDR3 reads CASSPITGNSNQPQHF. In DNA form, the CDR3 reads TGTGCCAGCAGCCCTATTACAGGGAATAGCAATCAGCCCCAGCATTTT.

This clonotype was observed many times. This chain links TRBV4-1 with TRBJ2-1, with 8 bases identical to TRBD2. Trimming took 0 bases from V and 4 from J; bases not matched to a gene: 11. Germline V gene data show CDR1 as MGHRA and CDR2 as YSYEKL. The CDR3 is 18 residues long. CDR3 residues: CASSQDPRRGADYNEQFF. As DNA, the CDR3 is TGCGCCAGCAGCCAAGATCCGCGGCGGGGGGCCGATTACAATGAGCAGTTCTTC.